These 22 T cell receptor beta chains originate from one sample sequenced in a study of early stage breast cancer tumors. Sequencing was performed with immunoSEQ multiplex PCR; in TCRdb, only in-frame clones are kept and a portion is missing. This table holds several thousand clones, around two thirds found once. Source material: normal breast tissue next to the tumor. These receptors were collected from a person in their fifties or sixties with breast cancer.

This clone was recorded a few times. The chain uses TRBV25-1 and TRBJ2-5, with D perhaps given as TRBD1 or TRBD2 (5 bases each). V lost 6 bases to trimming and J lost 1 base, with 12 bases between them. Germline V lookup: CDR1 MGHDK, CDR2 SYGVNS. The CDR3 spans 14 residues. The CDR3 DNA follows: TGTGCCAGCAGCTACTCCGGGACCCAAGAGACCCAGTACTTC. Encoded protein: CASSYSGTQETQYF.

The V and J genes are TRBV7-8 and TRBJ1-5; 12 bases map to TRBD1. Germline CDR1 reads SGHVS; CDR2 reads FQNEAQ. The CDR3 runs to 18 residues. Trimming removed 5 bases from V and 0 bases from J; junction bases left unmatched: 8. DNA for the CDR3: TGTGCCAGCAGCGCCGGGACAGGGGGCTTTAATAGCAATCAGCCCCAGCATTTT. Residues: CASSAGTGGFNSNQPQHF. The full variable domain, with the rest looked up from reference TRBV7-8 and TRBJ1-5, is GAGVSQSPRYKVAKRGQDVALRCDPISGHVSLFWYQQALGQGPEFLTYFQNEAQLDKSGLPSDRFFAERPEGSVSTLKIQRTQQEDSAVYLCASSAGTGGFNSNQPQHFGDGTRLSIL.

This clone ranks as medium-sized (0.01 to 0.1%). The chain is built from TRBV5-5 and TRBJ2-7, with D possibly matching TRBD2 (5 bases). The V end was cut by 4 bases, the J end by 3 bases, with 8 bases between. The CDR3 loop spans 12 amino acids. In germline, CDR1 is SGHKS, CDR2 YYEKEE (reference sequence). DNA of the CDR3: TGTGCCAGCAGCGCGGGCCTCTACGAGCAGTACTTC. This encodes CASSAGLYEQYF.

This chain uses TRBV4-3 with TRBJ2-3; D assignment may be TRBD1 or TRBD2 (5 bases each). CDR1 and CDR2 (germline): LGHNA, YSLEER. The V and J ends lost 2 bases and 3 bases respectively, with 12 bases between them. The CDR3 totals 15 residues. The CDR3 nucleotides read TGCGCCAGCAGCCAATTGGGGGAACTGACAGATACGCAGTATTTT. Protein: CASSQLGELTDTQYF.

The V and J genes are TRBV10-3 and TRBJ1-4, with 9 nucleotides matching TRBD1. The J segment lost 6 bases and the V segment lost 6 bases, leaving 14 bases of the junction unmatched. Germline CDR1 and CDR2: ENHRY and SYGVKD. The CDR3 has 17 amino acids. CDR3 amino acids: CAISQGQGSIKDEKLFF. The CDR3, as DNA: TGTGCCATCAGCCAGGGACAGGGAAGTATTAAGGATGAAAAACTGTTTTTT.

This chain links TRBV19 with TRBJ2-1, with a weak D call TRBD2 (7 bases). Looked up from germline, CDR1 is LNHDA and CDR2 is SQIVND (reference sequence). V was pared by 5 bases and J by 2 bases, with 16 bases between. This CDR3 is 16 amino acids long. In DNA form, the CDR3 reads TGTGCCAGTAGTCCCAAAGGGGGGGAGGCCTACAATGAGCAGTTCTTC. This codes for CASSPKGGEAYNEQFF.

This chain uses TRBV29-1 with TRBJ1-2; D not certain. The germline gives CDR1 SQVTM, CDR2 ANQGSEA. Trimming stripped 4 bases from V and 2 bases from J, with 5 bases between. The CDR3 is 11 residues long. The chain's CDR3 is CSVAANYGYTF. DNA for the CDR3: TGCAGCGTTGCAGCAAACTATGGCTACACCTTC.

Only a few counts were recorded for this clone. The chain is built from TRBV14 and TRBJ2-7, with 7 bases matching TRBD1. Germline V gene lookup returns CDR1 SGHDN and CDR2 FVKESK. The CDR3 covers 15 residues. Losses at the gene ends were 6 bases for V and 1 base for J; bases not matched to a gene: 9. CDR3 sequence reads: CASSRSRQGSYEQYF. DNA of the CDR3: TGTGCCAGCAGTCGTTCTCGACAGGGATCCTACGAGCAGTACTTC.

Notes on this clone: A read error may produce the germline difference seen at one junction end. This chain joins TRBV7-7 and TRBJ2-5, with TRBD1 identical over 7 bases. The CDR3 covers 13 residues. The germline gives CDR1 SSHAT, CDR2 FNYEAQ (reference sequence). The CDR3 bases are TGTGCTAGCAGCTCCGACAGGGAAGAGACCCAGTACTTC. It is translated as CASSSDREETQYF.

The gene calls are TRBV2 and TRBJ2-1, with 12 nucleotides matching TRBD2. This CDR3 contains 15 residues. The trim removed 6 bases at V and 4 bases at J, leaving 4 bases unmatched. CDR1 is SNHLY, CDR2 FYNNEI, per germline. CDR3 sequence: CASSLAGGPYNEQFF. In DNA form, the CDR3 reads TGTGCCAGCAGCCTAGCGGGAGGGCCGTACAATGAGCAGTTCTTC.

This clone was found a few times. The genes are TRBV4-3 and TRBJ1-5, with D unresolved. This CDR3 is 15 amino acids long. Per the germline V gene, CDR1 is LGHNA and CDR2 is YSLEER. V was clipped by 2 bases and J by 4 bases, with 12 bases between them. The CDR3 coding sequence is TGCGCCAGCAGCCAACAGGTCGAGGGTAATCAGCCCCAGCATTTT. Translated: CASSQQVEGNQPQHF.

The rearrangement links TRBV9 to TRBJ1-1, with D unresolved. CDR1 SGDLS and CDR2 YYNGEE come from the germline V gene. Trimming took 3 bases from V and 1 from J, leaving 16 bases between them. There are 16 residues in the CDR3. CDR3 in amino acids: CASSAPLGGGNTEAFF. The CDR3 DNA is TGTGCCAGCAGCGCCCCCCTGGGAGGAGGGAACACTGAAGCTTTCTTT.

The chain has TRBV5-4 and TRBJ2-3, with D perhaps TRBD1 (6 bases). CDR3 size: 14 residues. V was pared by 4 bases and J by 2 bases, with 11 bases between. The germline V gene encodes CDR1 SGHNT and CDR2 YYREEE (reference sequence). CDR3 nucleotide sequence: TGTGCCAGCAGCGGAGGACAGTTCACAGATACGCAGTATTTT. This codes for CASSGGQFTDTQYF.

V usage is TRBV5-6 and J usage is TRBJ2-5; 8 nucleotides align to TRBD1. This CDR3 is 15 amino acids long. With 2 bases clipped from V and 5 bases from J, the junction kept 8 bases outside the gene matches. CDR1 and CDR2 (germline): SGHDT, YYEEEE. CDR3 DNA: TGTGCCAGCAGCTTATGGGACAGGCCTGGGGAGACCCAGTACTTC. Its protein product is CASSLWDRPGETQYF.

The chain carries TRBV19 and TRBJ1-2; D possibly corresponds to TRBD1 (5 bases). The length of the CDR3 is 14 residues. V lost 9 bases to trimming and J lost 6 bases, with 20 bases between them. The germline V gene has CDR1 LNHDA and CDR2 SQIVND (reference sequence). In nucleotides, the CDR3 is TGTGCCAGCCGGATACTTGACAGAGAGGATGGCTACACCTTC. Protein: CASRILDREDGYTF.

This clone is large. CDR3 nucleotide sequence: TGTGCCAGCAGCTTCCCCCAAGGGGGGGGCTACACCTTC. Amino acids: CASSFPQGGGYTF. V gene TRBV11-2 combines with J gene TRBJ1-2; weak D call: TRBD1 (6 bases). The CDR3 extends over 13 amino acids. Germline lookup yields CDR1 SGHAT and CDR2 FQNNGV. The ends were cut back, 3 bases at V and 8 bases at J, with 13 bases in the middle.

The V and J genes are TRBV5-4 and TRBJ2-7; TRBD1 matches at 9 bases. The CDR3 runs to 18 residues. Germline CDR1 and CDR2: SGHNT and YYREEE (reference sequence). The V gene end was trimmed by 2 bases and the J gene end by 2 bases; junction bases not matched to a gene: 14. Here the CDR3 DNA reads TGTGCCAGCAGCTTCATTCTCCATCGAGACAGGGGGACCTACGAGCAGTACTTC. This encodes CASSFILHRDRGTYEQYF.

This clone has just one count. The rearrangement uses TRBV6-5 and TRBJ2-7; 7 bases map to TRBD2. CDR3 size: 15 residues. The V gene's germline CDR1 is MNHEY and CDR2 SVGAGI. The V gene end was trimmed by 0 bases and the J gene end by 2 bases; junction bases not matched to a gene: 4. The CDR3: CASSYSAGDPYEQYF. DNA of the CDR3: TGTGCCAGCAGTTACTCTGCGGGAGACCCCTACGAGCAGTACTTC.

By sample fraction, this clone is large (0.1 to 1%). A junction boundary mismatches the germline segment, possibly from a read error. V is TRBV7-3 and J is TRBJ2-7, with 10 bases identical to TRBD1. This CDR3 is 15 amino acids long. CDR1 and CDR2 from the germline V gene are SGHTA and FQGTGA. The CDR3 DNA is TGTGCCAGCAGCATAACCGGGACAGGGGTCCACGAGCAGTACTTC. It yields the protein CASSITGTGVHEQYF.

This rearrangement joins TRBV19 to TRBJ2-5; TRBD1 is a possible D gene (6 bases). In germline, CDR1 is LNHDA, CDR2 SQIVND (reference sequence). The CDR3 covers 16 residues. With 1 base removed from V and 1 base from J, the gap between germline ends came to 13 bases. In DNA, the CDR3 is TGTGCCAGTAGTATAGCGGGTGTAGGGGGCCAAGAGACCCAGTACTTC. This sequence encodes CASSIAGVGGQETQYF.

A few counts support this clone. This chain uses TRBV27 with TRBJ2-7; 12 positions agree with TRBD2. The germline V gene encodes CDR1 MNHEY and CDR2 SMNVEV (reference sequence). V lost 0 bases and J lost 1; bases outside the gene matches: 7. The length of the CDR3 is 18 residues. The CDR3 loop reads CASSLSAPTSGRSYEQYF. CDR3 DNA: TGTGCCAGCAGTTTATCAGCCCCCACTAGCGGGAGGTCCTACGAGCAGTACTTC.

The V gene is TRBV2, the J gene TRBJ1-2; 9 positions match TRBD1. CDR3 length equals 13 residues. The ends lost 5 bases at V and 8 bases at J; junction bases unmatched: 6. Germline V gives CDR1 SNHLY, CDR2 FYNNEI. The CDR3 region has the DNA TGTGCCAGCAGTACACAGGGGGCGCGAGGCTACACCTTC. Translated, it gives CASSTQGARGYTF.